Listed below are T cell receptor beta chains from one sample, sequenced in a study of blood T cell repertoires in COVID-19. Sequenced by immunoSEQ multiplex PCR; TCRdb stores in-frame clones only, minus some. The sample records around 260,000 clones, around 88% being singletons. The sequenced sample was peripheral blood. The source of these receptors is a man aged 25 to 40 with acute or convalescent COVID-19. CDR3s include the opening cysteine and the closing phenylalanine or tryptophan. The D gene is left open where the match is weak. The size entry is marked missing in some rows and otherwise reads once, few, many or a size class.

V gene: TRBV11-3
D gene: TRBD1
clone size: .
J gene: TRBJ1-6
CDR3 protein: CASSLGTGRVGNSPLHF
CDR3 DNA: TGTGCCAGCAGCTTAGGGACAGGGAGGGTGGGAAATTCACCCCTCCACTTT

V gene: TRBV4-2
D gene: TRBD2
clone size: .
J gene: TRBJ2-7
CDR3 protein: CASSQERASGQYEQYF
CDR3 DNA: TGTGCCAGCAGCCAAGAGAGGGCTAGCGGGCAGTACGAGCAGTACTTC

V gene: TRBV6-6
D gene: TRBD1
clone size: .
J gene: TRBJ1-6
CDR3 protein: CASILGQGDSPLHF
CDR3 DNA: TGTGCCAGCATTCTCGGACAGGGCGATTCACCCCTCCACTTT

V gene: TRBV7-8
D gene: TRBD2
clone size: .
J gene: TRBJ2-1
CDR3 protein: CASSKNSGRLGEQFF
CDR3 DNA: TGTGCCAGCAGCAAGAATAGCGGGAGATTGGGTGAGCAGTTCTTC

V gene: TRBV6-5
D gene: TRBD1
clone size: .
J gene: TRBJ1-5
CDR3 protein: CASSGDRGGNQPQHF
CDR3 DNA: TGTGCCAGCAGCGGAGACAGGGGTGGCAATCAGCCCCAGCATTTT

V gene: TRBV5-6
D gene: .
clone size: .
J gene: TRBJ1-2
CDR3 protein: CASSLSSVGYTF
CDR3 DNA: TGTGCCAGCAGCTTATCTTCTGTTGGCTACACCTTC

V gene: TRBV12-5
D gene: TRBD1
clone size: .
J gene: TRBJ1-1
CDR3 protein: CASGFAGGNTEAFF
CDR3 DNA: TGTGCTAGTGGTTTTGCAGGGGGGAACACTGAAGCTTTCTTT

V gene: TRBV30
D gene: .
clone size: .
J gene: TRBJ2-7
CDR3 protein: CAWSVGPPTKEQYF
CDR3 DNA: TGTGCCTGGAGTGTAGGGCCCCCGACTAAGGAGCAGTACTTC

V gene: TRBV6-5
D gene: .
clone size: .
J gene: TRBJ1-6
CDR3 protein: CASRTRRGNSPLHF
CDR3 DNA: TGTGCCAGCAGAACCCGGAGAGGGAATTCACCCCTCCACTTT

V gene: TRBV11-3
D gene: TRBD1
clone size: .
J gene: TRBJ2-7
CDR3 protein: CASSPDRGAYEQYF
CDR3 DNA: TGTGCCAGCAGCCCTGACAGGGGGGCCTACGAGCAGTACTTC

V gene: TRBV28
D gene: TRBD1
clone size: few
J gene: TRBJ1-6
CDR3 protein: CASSNRGSSYNSPLHF
CDR3 DNA: TGTGCCAGCAGCAACAGGGGTTCCTCCTATAATTCACCCCTCCACTTT

V gene: TRBV28
D gene: TRBD1
clone size: .
J gene: TRBJ1-2
CDR3 protein: CASSLRTGRDGYTF
CDR3 DNA: TGTGCCAGCAGTCTCCGGACAGGGCGGGACGGCTACACCTTC

V gene: TRBV19
D gene: .
clone size: once
J gene: TRBJ2-2
CDR3 protein: CASSGRVTGELFF
CDR3 DNA: TGTGCCAGTAGTGGCAGGGTTACCGGGGAGCTGTTTTTT

V gene: TRBV5-4
D gene: TRBD2
clone size: .
J gene: TRBJ2-3
CDR3 protein: CASSRTSGGASGSTDTQYF
CDR3 DNA: TGTGCCAGCAGCCGTACTAGCGGGGGGGCCTCAGGTAGCACAGATACGCAGTATTTT

V gene: TRBV2
D gene: .
clone size: few
J gene: TRBJ2-1
CDR3 protein: CASTPEVGQGSFF
CDR3 DNA: .

V gene: TRBV7-8
D gene: .
clone size: .
J gene: TRBJ2-7
CDR3 protein: CASSLGGHPILPYEQYF
CDR3 DNA: TGTGCCAGCAGCTTAGGGGGACACCCTATTCTCCCTTACGAGCAGTACTTC

V gene: TRBV5-1
D gene: .
clone size: once
J gene: TRBJ2-2
CDR3 protein: CASSPGSYTGELFF
CDR3 DNA: TGCGCCAGCAGCCCTGGCTCTTACACCGGGGAGCTGTTTTTT

V gene: TRBV10-3
D gene: .
clone size: .
J gene: TRBJ1-1
CDR3 protein: CAISDQAQGTEAFF
CDR3 DNA: TGTGCCATCAGTGATCAGGCCCAAGGCACTGAAGCTTTCTTT

V gene: TRBV28
D gene: .
clone size: .
J gene: TRBJ1-1
CDR3 protein: CASSTTPNTEAFF
CDR3 DNA: TGTGCCAGCAGTACCACTCCGAACACTGAAGCTTTCTTT

V gene: TRBV6-5
D gene: .
clone size: .
J gene: TRBJ1-2
CDR3 protein: CASSYSRQDYGYTF
CDR3 DNA: TGTGCCAGCAGTTACAGTAGACAGGACTATGGCTACACCTTC

V gene: TRBV28
D gene: .
clone size: once
J gene: TRBJ2-3
CDR3 protein: CASSSPGFYTDTQYF
CDR3 DNA: TGTGCCAGCAGTTCACCGGGGTTCTACACAGATACGCAGTATTTT

V gene: TRBV28
D gene: .
clone size: .
J gene: TRBJ1-1
CDR3 protein: CASSTIHRAAFF
CDR3 DNA: TGTGCCAGCAGCACCATTCACAGGGCAGCTTTCTTT

V gene: TRBV6-5
D gene: .
clone size: .
J gene: TRBJ2-7
CDR3 protein: CASSTGGSYEQYF
CDR3 DNA: TGTGCCAGCAGTACTGGTGGCTCCTACGAGCAGTACTTC

V gene: TRBV6-5
D gene: .
clone size: .
J gene: TRBJ1-2
CDR3 protein: CASSYHSGNLGYGYTF
CDR3 DNA: TGTGCCAGCAGTTATCACTCAGGGAACTTAGGGTATGGCTACACCTTC

V gene: TRBV3-1/TRBV3-2
D gene: TRBD1
clone size: .
J gene: TRBJ1-4
CDR3 protein: CASGTGARNEKLFF
CDR3 DNA: TGTGCCTCCGGGACAGGGGCGAGAAATGAAAAACTGTTTTTT

V gene: TRBV19
D gene: .
clone size: .
J gene: TRBJ1-5
CDR3 protein: CASSIRGSNQPQHF
CDR3 DNA: TGTGCCAGTAGTATAAGGGGAAGCAATCAGCCCCAGCATTTT

V gene: TRBV5-5
D gene: .
clone size: .
J gene: TRBJ1-2
CDR3 protein: CASSVPGAGYTF
CDR3 DNA: TGTGCCAGCAGCGTTCCGGGTGCTGGCTACACCTTC

V gene: TRBV18
D gene: .
clone size: .
J gene: TRBJ2-7
CDR3 protein: CASSPPSRGGQYF
CDR3 DNA: TGTGCCAGCTCACCACCTAGCAGGGGCGGGCAGTACTTC

V gene: TRBV7-9
D gene: .
clone size: .
J gene: TRBJ2-7
CDR3 protein: CASSLGADSSYEQYF
CDR3 DNA: TGTGCCAGCAGCTTAGGTGCGGATAGCTCCTACGAGCAGTACTTC

V gene: TRBV6-4
D gene: .
clone size: .
J gene: TRBJ2-1
CDR3 protein: CASSDSVAGEGNEQFF
CDR3 DNA: TGTGCCAGCAGTGACTCTGTGGCAGGGGAGGGCAATGAGCAGTTCTTC

V gene: TRBV6-5
D gene: TRBD1
clone size: .
J gene: TRBJ2-7
CDR3 protein: CASSKTGTGAYEQYF
CDR3 DNA: TGTGCCAGCAGTAAAACCGGGACAGGGGCCTACGAGCAGTACTTC